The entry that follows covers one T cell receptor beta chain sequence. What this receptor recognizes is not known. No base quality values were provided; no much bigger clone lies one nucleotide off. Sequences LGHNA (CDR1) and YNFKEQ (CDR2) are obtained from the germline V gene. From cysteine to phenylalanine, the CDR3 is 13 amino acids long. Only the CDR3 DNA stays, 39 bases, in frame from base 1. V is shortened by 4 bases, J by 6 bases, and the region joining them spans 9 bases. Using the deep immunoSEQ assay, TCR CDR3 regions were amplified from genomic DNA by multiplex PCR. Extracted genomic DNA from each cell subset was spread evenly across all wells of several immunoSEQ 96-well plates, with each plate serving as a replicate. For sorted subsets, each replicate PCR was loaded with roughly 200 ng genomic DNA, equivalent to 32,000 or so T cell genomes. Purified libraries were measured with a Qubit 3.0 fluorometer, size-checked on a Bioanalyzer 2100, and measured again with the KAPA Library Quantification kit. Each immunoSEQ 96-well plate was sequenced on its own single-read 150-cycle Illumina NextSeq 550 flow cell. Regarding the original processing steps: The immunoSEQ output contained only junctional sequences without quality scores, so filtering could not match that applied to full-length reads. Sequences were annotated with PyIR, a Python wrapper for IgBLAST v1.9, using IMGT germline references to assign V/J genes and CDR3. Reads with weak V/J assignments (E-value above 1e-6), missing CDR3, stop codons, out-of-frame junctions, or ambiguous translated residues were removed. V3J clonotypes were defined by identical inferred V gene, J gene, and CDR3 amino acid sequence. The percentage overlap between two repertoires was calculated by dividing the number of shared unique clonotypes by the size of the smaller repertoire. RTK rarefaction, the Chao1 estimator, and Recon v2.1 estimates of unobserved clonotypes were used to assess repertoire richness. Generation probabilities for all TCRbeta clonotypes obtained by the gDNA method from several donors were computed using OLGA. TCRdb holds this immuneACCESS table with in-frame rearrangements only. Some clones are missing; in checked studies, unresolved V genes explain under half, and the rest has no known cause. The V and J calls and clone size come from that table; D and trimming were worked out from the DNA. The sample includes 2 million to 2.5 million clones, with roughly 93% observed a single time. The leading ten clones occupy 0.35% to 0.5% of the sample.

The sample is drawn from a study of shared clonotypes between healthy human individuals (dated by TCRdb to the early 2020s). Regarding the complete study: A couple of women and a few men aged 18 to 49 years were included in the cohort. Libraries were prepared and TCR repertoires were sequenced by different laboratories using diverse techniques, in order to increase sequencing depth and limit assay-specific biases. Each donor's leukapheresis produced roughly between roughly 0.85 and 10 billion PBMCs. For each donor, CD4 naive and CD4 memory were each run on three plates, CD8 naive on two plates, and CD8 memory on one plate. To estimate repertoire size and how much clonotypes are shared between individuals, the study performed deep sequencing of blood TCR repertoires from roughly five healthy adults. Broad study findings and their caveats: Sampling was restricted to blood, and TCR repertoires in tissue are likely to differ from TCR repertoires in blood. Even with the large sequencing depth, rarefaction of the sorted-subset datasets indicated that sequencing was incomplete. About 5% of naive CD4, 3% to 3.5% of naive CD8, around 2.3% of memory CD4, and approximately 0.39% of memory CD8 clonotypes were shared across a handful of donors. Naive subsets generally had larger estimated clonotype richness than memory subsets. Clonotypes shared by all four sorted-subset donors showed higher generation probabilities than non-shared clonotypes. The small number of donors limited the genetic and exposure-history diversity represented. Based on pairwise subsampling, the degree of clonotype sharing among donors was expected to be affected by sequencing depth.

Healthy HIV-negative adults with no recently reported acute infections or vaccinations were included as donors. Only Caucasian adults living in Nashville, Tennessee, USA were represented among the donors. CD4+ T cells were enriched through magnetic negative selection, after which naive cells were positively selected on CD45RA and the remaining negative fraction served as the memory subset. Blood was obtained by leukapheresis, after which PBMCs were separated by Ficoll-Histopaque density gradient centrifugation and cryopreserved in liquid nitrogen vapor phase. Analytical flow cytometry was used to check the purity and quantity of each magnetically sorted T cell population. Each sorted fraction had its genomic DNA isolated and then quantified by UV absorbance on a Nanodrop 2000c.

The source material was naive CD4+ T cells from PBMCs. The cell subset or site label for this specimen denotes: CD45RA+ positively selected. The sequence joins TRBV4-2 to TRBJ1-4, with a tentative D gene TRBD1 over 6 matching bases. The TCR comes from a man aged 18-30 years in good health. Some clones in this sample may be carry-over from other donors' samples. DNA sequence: TGTGCCAGCAGCCCGCACAGGGATGAAAAACTGTTTTTT. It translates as CASSPHRDEKLFF.